This T cell receptor (beta chain) was profiled in a study of T cells in Graves' hyperthyroidism and ophthalmopathy (dated by TCRdb to between 2018 and 2020). Describing the broader study: Peripheral blood was sampled at the time of initial diagnosis, prior to any treatment. For training and testing, the roughly 93 patients in the discovery cohort were randomly divided in a 7:3 ratio. The paper describes TCR Vbeta CDR3 sequencing of 130 to 150 peripheral blood samples, made up of some 40 ophthalmopathy patients, some 80 hyperthyroidism patients and roughly 17 progressor patients. A discovery cohort of about a hundred patients, about 43 with Graves' ophthalmopathy and more than 55 with stable Graves' hyperthyroidism, was used to find distinguishing TCR V-J signatures. After sampling, hyperthyroidism patients received methimazole starting at 30 mg daily, and ophthalmopathy patients received high-dose intravenous methylprednisolone. Prospective prediction of ophthalmopathy was tested in an independent validation cohort consisting of under 20 hyperthyroidism patients and around 16 patients who later progressed to ophthalmopathy. In addition, the study compared T-cell repertoires in thyroid tissue and in blood from several Graves' hyperthyroidism patients.

From the cysteine through the phenylalanine, the CDR3 covers 16 amino acids. The read is trimmed to its CDR3 DNA, 48 bases read in frame from base 1. The V end loses 4 bases and the J end loses 0 bases, and a stretch of 16 bases separates them. In the germline V gene, CDR1 corresponds to SGHDT and CDR2 to YYEEEE. TCR beta CDR3 regions were amplified from RNA transcripts. The first round of RT-PCR for the TCR CDR3 was performed with the HTBI primer set and the Qiagen OneStep RT-PCR kit. Libraries were constructed in a second round of multiplex PCR, after which size selection and purification were performed. Sequencing of the libraries was done on an Illumina HiSeq2000 using paired-end 100 bp reads. The authors' analysis ran thus. SOAPnuke was used to process the raw data, throwing out any read that contained adapters or uncalled bases, had a mean Phred below 15, or lacked an exact constant-primer or identifier match. High-quality paired reads were merged with COPE v1.2.5, and unique nucleotide sequences were defined as clonotypes. Clonotypes were aligned to IMGT TRBV, TRBD and TRBJ reference segments using MiTCR v1.1. Only V-J combinations with frequency above 0.0001, covering 99.2% of repertoires, were analysed. The TCS score was defined as F50 (clonal expansion) divided by E x V (chaos), with BLOSUM62-based TCRdist calculated between CDR3 peptides within each V-J. Welch's t-statistics and random forest reduced around 520 V-J features to 10 to 15, which were used in a naive Bayes classifier (R e1071). The public reads were reprocessed in TCRdb via fastp at Q25 and MiXCR, keeping in-frame beta chains. Entries are consolidated by CDR3 protein sequence, retaining the most common genes and DNA. For this entry, the V and J calls and clone size follow TCRdb and not the study's own pipeline. Within this sample are some 350,000 distinct CDR3 sequences, with about 18% of them counted one time only. Clones ranked in the top ten supply around 3.6% of the sample.

The paper as a whole reports these results and caveats: A model built on a 13 V-J signature distinguished ophthalmopathy from stable hyperthyroidism, reaching 85% to 90% sensitivity and approximately 81% specificity in cross-validation and 80%/75% in testing. No statistical method was used to set the sample size in advance, and investigators knew the group allocation. In validation, the model predicted progression to ophthalmopathy a median of 6.5 months before onset, with around 70% sensitivity and 72.22% specificity. Most expanded thyroid clonotypes (frequency above 0.001) were also detected in blood, suggesting blood repertoires may reflect thyroid immune responses.

This clonotype has at least ten counts. It lacks a known antigen. Base-call qualities are not available, and no considerably larger clone is one nucleotide away. A patient counted as having stable Graves' hyperthyroidism if no progression to ophthalmopathy occurred over 18 months of follow-up. Hyperthyroidism patients were newly diagnosed, with disease duration under 2 months, and aged 18 to 65 years. Patients with uncontrolled infections, other autoimmune diseases, pregnancy or lactation were excluded. Diagnoses were established on the basis of clinical symptoms, serum thyroxine and TRAb, thyroid ultrasound, and orbital computed tomography. Ficoll-Paque density gradient centrifugation was used to isolate PBMCs from approximately 11 ml of fresh peripheral blood. Total RNA was extracted using Trizol reagent, and RNA quality was assessed on an Agilent 2100 Bioanalyzer.

The source is a woman between 18 and 29 years old with Graves' hyperthyroidism. The rearrangement combines TRBV5-6 with TRBJ1-1; the D gene is not confidently resolved. Sequenced sample: blood. The CDR3 is CASSLRRWVLNTEAFF. The DNA reads TGTGCCAGCAGCCTAAGGAGGTGGGTTTTGAACACTGAAGCTTTCTTT.